One sample yielded the 8 T cell receptor beta chains listed below, sequenced in a study of OX40 agonist ivuxolimab in advanced cancers. Some clones are missing from TCRdb's copy, which holds only in-frame ones; the method was immunoSEQ multiplex PCR. The sample shows about 34,000 clones, roughly 80% of them seen only once. Sequences were derived from CD4+ or CD8+ T cells sorted from blood, sampled in a trial of the OX40 agonist ivuxolimab. The source is an adult with an advanced solid tumor such as melanoma, head and neck, liver or kidney cancer.

This clone was found once. The chain couples TRBV11-2 to TRBJ1-2; 9 bases are shared with TRBD1. CDR1 is SGHAT, CDR2 FQNNGV, per germline. The CDR3 is 15 residues long. V lost 4 bases to trimming and J lost 4 bases; unmatched junction nucleotides: 7. For the CDR3, the DNA is TGTGCCAGCAGCTCCACAGGGGGCGCTGGCTATGGCTACACCTTC. Its translation is CASSSTGGAGYGYTF. Looking up the rest from reference TRBV11-2 and TRBJ1-2 gives the full variable domain: EAGVAQSPRYKIIEKRQSVAFWCNPISGHATLYWYQQILGQGPKLLIQFQNNGVVDDSQLPKDRFSAERLKGVDSTLKIQPAKLEDSAVYLCASSSTGGAGYGYTFGSGTRLTVV.

This clone turned up a few times. The chain is built from TRBV7-2 and TRBJ1-4, with D maybe TRBD1 (5 bases). CDR1 and CDR2 from the germline V gene are SGHTA and FQGNSA. The CDR3 covers 15 residues. V dropped 2 bases and J dropped 6 bases, with 13 bases sitting between them. Here the CDR3 DNA reads TGTGCCAGCAGCTTATCAGGGAGGTGGGATGAAAAACTGTTTTTT. Protein product: CASSLSGRWDEKLFF.

V is TRBV10-2 and J is TRBJ2-1; possibly TRBD1 or TRBD2 for D (7 bases each). V shed 8 bases and J shed 10 bases, with 27 bases lying between them. Germline loops: CDR1 WSHSY, CDR2 SAAADI. This CDR3 region has 16 residues. The CDR3 sequence: CASQPEDAGGGGEQFF. The CDR3 DNA is TGCGCCAGCCAACCGGAGGATGCAGGGGGGGGCGGGGAGCAGTTCTTC.

The rearrangement joins TRBV30 to TRBJ2-3; possible D gene TRBD1, 6 bases. This CDR3 region has 12 residues. Trimming stripped 2 bases from V and 4 bases from J, with 7 bases between. Germline V gene data show CDR1 as GTSNPN and CDR2 as SVGIG (reference sequence). CDR3 region: CAWSHRADTQYF. The CDR3 nucleotides read TGTGCCTGGAGTCACAGGGCAGATACGCAGTATTTT. Drawing the rest from reference TRBV30 and TRBJ2-3, the complete variable domain is SQTIHQWPATLVQPVGSPLSLECTVEGTSNPNLYWYRQAAGRGLQLLFYSVGIGQISSEVPQNLSASRPQDRQFILSSKKLLLSDSGFYLCAWSHRADTQYFGPGTRLTVL.

The chain recombines TRBV7-3 with TRBJ2-1, with a possible D match to TRBD1 (5 bases). Trimming took off 1 base at V and 8 bases at J, with 15 bases between the two ends. The CDR3 length is 15 residues. Germline lookup yields CDR1 SGHTA and CDR2 FQGTGA. The CDR3 coding sequence is TGTGCCAGCAGCTTAATGCCAGGGCCGCAATATGAGCAGTTCTTC. Translated: CASSLMPGPQYEQFF.

The rearrangement links TRBV6-1 to TRBJ1-6, with D hard to call. Trimming took 5 bases from V and 7 from J, leaving 9 bases between them. The CDR3 is made up of 13 amino acids. Germline CDR1 MNHNS, CDR2 SASEGT. CDR3 nucleotide sequence: TGTGCCAGCAGTAGCCAGACCAATTCACCCCTCCACTTT. It specifies CASSSQTNSPLHF.

The CDR3 DNA follows: TGTGCCAGCTCACCAGCGGGGCTTCTAGCCAAAAACATTCAGTACTTC. Its protein product is CASSPAGLLAKNIQYF. The J gene is TRBJ2-4, the V gene TRBV18, with D possibly matching TRBD2 (6 bases). The CDR3 covers 16 residues. CDR1 KGHSH and CDR2 LQKENI come from the germline V gene. The germline V and J ends were trimmed by 2 bases and 0 bases, with 11 bases remaining between them.

V and J are TRBV9 and TRBJ2-6; D gene uncertain. V was cut by 0 bases and J by 0 bases, with 7 bases left in between. The germline CDR1 and CDR2 sequences are SGDLS and YYNGEE. The CDR3 runs 16 residues. The CDR3 nucleotides are TGTGCCAGCAGCGTAGACACCCTCTCTGGGGCCAACGTCCTGACTTTC. It translates to CASSVDTLSGANVLTF. Combining the CDR3 with reference TRBV9 and TRBJ2-6 gives the whole variable domain DSGVTQTPKHLITATGQRVTLRCSPRSGDLSVYWYQQSLDQGLQFLIQYYNGEERAKGNILERFSAQQFPDLHSELNLSSLELGDSALYFCASSVDTLSGANVLTFGAGSRLTVL.